This T cell receptor beta chain was sequenced in a study of monozygotic twins with inflammatory bowel disease. Broader study findings: TCRbeta inverse Simpson diversity was decreased in IBD patients versus healthy co-twins. Limited power may explain why concordant and discordant twins showed no difference in repertoire similarity.

CDR3 length: 16 amino acids. The germline V gene encodes CDR1 MRHNA and CDR2 SNTAGT. TCRdb reworked the 5' RACE reads into one entry per CDR3 protein, no DNA. Here the sample table reports approximately 400,000 distinct CDR3 sequences. Regarding this clonotype: Its matching antigen is unknown.

Sequences were obtained from blood. The rearrangement links TRBV6-4 to TRBJ2-1; the TCRdb D gene call, TRBD2, has no DNA to confirm it. The sequence came from a human donor with ulcerative colitis or Crohn's disease, or a healthy co-twin of an affected twin (not recorded which). CDR3 loop: CASSVEDWRRGYEQFF.